Reported below is one TCR beta chain. The antigen is undetermined. At one boundary the junction diverges from the germline segment, which might be a read error. Investigators took RNA and DNA out together from about 20-30 mg of unsorted bulk tissue. Separate regions, five per tumor, were sampled. Synthesis of TCR beta cDNA was carried out from 500 ng total RNA with a constant-region primer. Three nested multiplex PCR rounds of slightly modified ARM-PCR generated TCR beta libraries. A C-beta reverse primer and TRBV1-TRBV30 forward primers served in each of the first two PCR rounds, at 10 cycles apiece. TCRdb itself ran the multiplex PCR reads through MiXCR, one entry per CDR3 protein. The sample yields about 21,000 distinct CDR3 sequences, approximately 72% seen once. The CDR3 covers 16 residues. CDR1 is SEHNR, CDR2 FQNEAQ, per germline (reference sequence). This specimen belongs to a study of tumor-infiltrating lymphocytes in primary liver carcinoma.

Points from the study as a whole: Lower overlap was observed for tumor-adjacent and tumor-blood pairs relative to tumor region pairs.

The chain uses TRBV7-9 and TRBJ1-2; D unresolved. This TCR came from a man aged 40-49 years with primary liver carcinoma and hepatitis B virus infection. Sequences were obtained from liver tumor tissue from sampling region 1. Subset denoted: tumor region T1, superior pole. The CDR3 reads CASGHEGRLSQYGYIF. The CDR3 DNA reads as TGTGCCAGCGGCCACGAGGGCAGGCTGTCCCAGTATGGCTACATCTTC.